A single sample is the source of the 29 T cell receptor beta chains below, sequenced in a study of tumor-infiltrating lymphocytes in primary liver carcinoma. DNA and RNA were both co-extracted from around 20-30 mg of bulk tissue that had not been sorted. The template, 500 ng total RNA, yielded TCR beta cDNA made with a constant-region primer. Three rounds of nested multiplex PCR with slightly modified ARM-PCR produced TCR beta libraries. Use of TRBV1-TRBV30 forward primers with a C-beta reverse primer characterized the first two PCR rounds, which lasted roughly 9 cycles each. TCRdb ran MiXCR on the multiplex PCR reads and lists one entry per CDR3 protein. Of 100,000 to 150,000 distinct CDR3 sequences in the sample, around two thirds were seen once. The sequenced sample consisted of liver tumor tissue from sampling region 1. Subset: tumor region T1, superior pole. The receptors were sampled from a woman in her sixties with primary liver carcinoma and hepatitis B virus infection.

This clonotype was observed at least ten times. The rearrangement uses TRBV10-1 and TRBJ2-7; TRBD1 might be the D (6 bases). The CDR3 runs to 16 residues. Germline CDR1 is WNHNN and CDR2 is SYGVQD (reference sequence). V lost 2 bases to trimming and J lost 6 bases, with 20 bases between them. DNA for the CDR3: TGCGCCAGCAGTGAGGCTCAGCTGGCAGGGGCTAGCGAGCAGTACTTC. Encoded protein: CASSEAQLAGASEQYF.

This clonotype was observed a handful of times. The chain uses TRBV28 and TRBJ2-7, with TRBD2 identical over 7 bases. The trim removed 6 bases at V and 6 bases at J, leaving 11 bases unmatched. This CDR3 is 14 amino acids long. CDR1 is MDHEN, CDR2 SYDVKM, per germline. The CDR3 DNA follows: TGTGCCAGCAGCCAAGCCGGGGAGGGTGTCGAGCAGTACTTC. The encoded protein is CASSQAGEGVEQYF.

With respect to this clonotype: One base away lies a much larger clone, so this may be a sequencing read error. The chain combines TRBV6-5 with TRBJ2-7; TRBD2 agrees at 11 bases. Germline CDR1 is MNHEY and CDR2 is SVGAGI. V shed 6 bases and J 5 bases; nucleotides not matched to a gene: 9. The length of the CDR3 is 15 residues. The CDR3 here is CASRRGSGREDEQYF. CDR3 sequence (DNA): TGTGCCAGCAGGAGGGGTAGCGGGAGGGAGGACGAGCAGTACTTC.

About this clonotype: This may be a read error, as it is one base from a much larger clone. V is TRBV6-5 and J is TRBJ2-7, with D unresolved. The germline V gene encodes CDR1 MNHEY and CDR2 SVGAGI. Trimming stripped 8 bases from V and 3 bases from J, with 8 bases between. CDR3 length: 11 residues. The CDR3 DNA sequence: TGTGCCAGCGGGTACCTCTACGAGCAGTACTTC. This encodes CASGYLYEQYF.

Details on this clonotype: This may stem from a read error, because a much larger clone lies one nucleotide away. The rearrangement links TRBV5-1 to TRBJ2-6, with D maybe TRBD1 (5 bases). The V gene lost 1 base and the J gene lost 3 bases, with 23 bases spanning the gap. CDR3 size: 20 residues. The germline V gene has CDR1 SGHRS and CDR2 YFSETQ. For the CDR3, the DNA is TGCGCCAGCAGCTTGACCCCTTTGGGGCTCCCTGCGTTTGGGGCCAACGTCCTGACTTTC. Amino acids: CASSLTPLGLPAFGANVLTF. Looking up the rest from reference TRBV5-1 and TRBJ2-6 gives the full variable domain: KAGVTQTPRYLIKTRGQQVTLSCSPISGHRSVSWYQQTPGQGLQFLFEYFSETQRNKGNFPGRFSGRQFSNSRSEMNVSTLELGDSALYLCASSLTPLGLPAFGANVLTFGAGSRLTVL.

This clonotype was seen ten or more times. The J gene is TRBJ1-4, the V gene TRBV6-5; no reliable D call. The length of the CDR3 is 14 residues. Germline values: CDR1 MNHEY, CDR2 SVGAGI. Trimming removed 2 bases from V and 7 bases from J, with 11 bases in between. CDR3 nucleotides: TGTGCCAGCAGTTACAGGGAGCCCCGTGAAAAACTGTTTTTT. This codes for CASSYREPREKLFF.

This clonotype was recorded a few times. The chain employs TRBV5-8 and TRBJ2-3; possibly TRBD2 for D (6 bases). In germline, CDR1 is SGHTS, CDR2 YDEGEE. CDR3 length: 14 amino acids. V was cut by 6 bases and J by 1 base, with 12 bases left in between. The CDR3 region is CASTSWGGTDTQYF. CDR3 nucleotide sequence: TGTGCCAGCACCTCCTGGGGGGGCACAGATACGCAGTATTTT. The full variable domain, with the rest looked up from reference TRBV5-8 and TRBJ2-3, is EAGVTQSPTHLIKTRGQQATLRCSPISGHTSVYWYQQALGLGLQFLLWYDEGEERNRGNFPPRFSGRQFPNYSSELNVNALELEDSALYLCASTSWGGTDTQYFGPGTRLTVL.

Of note for this clonotype: The germline gene is not matched at one end of the junction; a read error may be the cause. The rearrangement uses TRBV11-3 and TRBJ2-2; D is possibly TRBD1 or TRBD2 (5 bases each). The CDR3 is 16 amino acids. Germline V gives CDR1 SGHNT, CDR2 YENEEA. As DNA, the CDR3 is TGTGACAGCAGCTTAGGAGGTGTAGGGGACACCGGGGAGCTGTTTTTT. Translated: CDSSLGGVGDTGELFF.

The rearrangement joins TRBV28 to TRBJ2-7; 14 bases agree with TRBD2. Germline CDR1 and CDR2: MDHEN and SYDVKM. The length of the CDR3 is 15 residues. J was trimmed by 0 bases and V by 10 bases; bases with no gene match: 5. CDR3 sequence: CATRLAGGSSYEQYF. For the CDR3, the DNA is TGTGCCACCAGACTAGCGGGAGGGAGCTCCTACGAGCAGTACTTC.

With regard to this clonotype: A much larger clone lies a single base off, so this may be a read error. V is TRBV6-6 and J is TRBJ2-1; TRBD1 is a possible D gene (7 bases). Germline V gene data show CDR1 as MNHNY and CDR2 as SVGAGI (reference sequence). The CDR3 sequence is 12 residues long. The CDR3 region has the DNA TGTACCAGCAGGCGTCAGGGGGGTGAGCAGTTCTTC. It is translated as CTSRRQGGEQFF.

This clonotype has at least ten counts. The chain links TRBV6-2 or TRBV6-3 to TRBJ2-7; 9 bases are shared with TRBD2. V trimming: 6 bases; J trimming: 1 base; junction bases outside the gene matches: 10. This CDR3 has 16 amino acids. In germline, CDR1 is MNHEY, CDR2 SVGEGT. The CDR3, as DNA: TGTGCCAGCAGCTTCGCCCTAGCGGGGAATTCCTACGAGCAGTACTTC. It specifies CASSFALAGNSYEQYF.

On this clonotype itself: An end of the junction differs from the germline gene, which may be a read error. This chain uses TRBV11-2 with TRBJ2-7; possible D gene TRBD2, 8 bases. The CDR3 covers 15 residues. The germline V gene has CDR1 SGHAT and CDR2 FQNNGV. The CDR3 loop reads CASNLGGGRIHEWYF. CDR3 sequence (DNA): TGTGCCAGCAACTTAGGGGGCGGGAGGATCCACGAGTGGTACTTC.

This chain joins TRBV11-3 and TRBJ2-1; perhaps D is TRBD1 or TRBD2 (6 bases each). This CDR3 comprises 13 residues. CDR1 and CDR2 from the germline V gene are SGHNT and YENEEA. CDR3 protein: CASGGGGYNEQFF. The CDR3 coding sequence is TGTGCTAGCGGCGGAGGGGGGTACAATGAGCAGTTCTTC.

Regarding this clonotype: One junction end disagrees with the germline gene, perhaps due to a read error. J is TRBJ2-4 and V is TRBV11-2, with TRBD1 identical over 8 bases. CDR1 is SGHAT and CDR2 is FQNNGV in the germline V gene. The CDR3 runs 15 residues. CDR3 region: CASSETGVARNIHYF. CDR3 DNA sequence: TGTGCCAGCAGCGAGACAGGGGTAGCCAGAAACATTCATTACTTC.

The chain is built from TRBV7-8 and TRBJ1-3; 9 bases are a match to TRBD1. Germline V gene lookup returns CDR1 SGHVS and CDR2 FQNEAQ. The ends lost 3 bases at V and 0 bases at J; junction bases unmatched: 6. CDR3 size: 17 residues. The CDR3 coding sequence is TGTGCCAGCAGCTTGGGACAGGGAAGATACTCTGGAAACACCATATATTTT. Its protein is CASSLGQGRYSGNTIYF.

The table lists this clonotype with many counts. The V call is TRBV29-1, the J call TRBJ1-1; D remains unclear. From germline, CDR1 is SQVTM and CDR2 ANQGSEA. This CDR3 has 12 amino acids. The ends were cut back, 7 bases at V and 6 bases at J, with 15 bases in the middle. DNA for the CDR3: TGCAGCGCCGATCGGCCGAGCGCTGAAGCTTTCTTT. Residues: CSADRPSAEAFF.

About this clonotype: The junction shows a germline mismatch at one end, possibly a read error. The gene calls are TRBV11-2 and TRBJ2-5; 7 bases align to TRBD1. Germline V gene lookup returns CDR1 SGHAT and CDR2 FQNNGV. This CDR3 has 14 amino acids. The CDR3, as DNA: TGTGCCAGCAGTACAGGGGCCACACAAGAGACCCAGTATTTC. Its protein is CASSTGATQETQYF.

Within the sample, this clonotype is medium-sized. The chain combines TRBV11-2 with TRBJ2-2; D unresolved. CDR1 and CDR2 from the germline V gene are SGHAT and FQNNGV. V shed 1 base and J shed 0 bases, with 3 bases lying between them. The CDR3 is 14 residues long. CDR3 residues: CASSLGSNTGELFF. In DNA form, the CDR3 reads TGTGCCAGCAGCTTAGGGTCGAACACCGGGGAGCTGTTTTTT.

V usage is TRBV28 and J usage is TRBJ1-2, with TRBD1 matching over 9 bases. The CDR3 loop spans 13 amino acids. With 5 bases clipped from V and 7 bases from J, the junction kept 5 bases outside the gene matches. In germline, CDR1 is MDHEN, CDR2 SYDVKM. The CDR3 is CASSQTGGVGYTF. In nucleotides, the CDR3 is TGTGCCAGCAGTCAGACAGGGGGTGTTGGCTACACCTTC.

About this clonotype: The missing conserved phenylalanine or tryptophan at the end of this CDR3 makes a read error likely. The V call is TRBV11-2, the J call TRBJ2-7, with D hard to call. The germline V gene has CDR1 SGHAT and CDR2 FQNNGV. V was clipped by 5 bases and J by 4 bases, with 9 bases between them. The CDR3 runs to 12 residues. CDR3 in amino acids: CASSNPLYEQYL. The CDR3 DNA follows: TGTGCCAGCAGCAACCCCCTATACGAGCAGTACCTC.

In regard to this clonotype: The final CDR3 position lacks the conserved phenylalanine or tryptophan, pointing to a likely read error. CDR3 loop: CASRNGGASNQPQHP. In nucleotides, the CDR3 is TGTGCCAGCCGGAACGGGGGGGCTAGCAATCAGCCCCAGCATCCT. The chain joins TRBV6-6 to TRBJ1-5; D is perhaps TRBD1 (6 bases). Trimming stripped 8 bases from V and 0 bases from J, with 14 bases between. This CDR3 is built from 15 residues. Germline CDR1 and CDR2: MNHNY and SVGAGI (reference sequence).

This clonotype has ten or more counts. The genes are TRBV11-1 and TRBJ2-2; D not resolved. This CDR3 is built from 17 residues. V gave up 5 bases and J gave up 0 bases, with 16 bases separating them. Germline CDR1 SGHAT, CDR2 FQDESV (reference sequence). CDR3 DNA sequence: TGTGCCAGCAGCCTATTTGCCATTGGGGCGAACACCGGGGAGCTGTTTTTT. It translates to CASSLFAIGANTGELFF.

A word on this clonotype: Just one base apart from a much larger clone, this may be a read error. V is TRBV12-3 or TRBV12-4 and J is TRBJ1-1; D is unclear. The CDR3 is 13 residues long. The CDR3 DNA sequence: TGTCCCAGCAGTGTCAGGCAGAACACTGAAGCTTTCTTT. Its protein product is CPSSVRQNTEAFF.

This clonotype was seen a single time. V and J are TRBV19 and TRBJ2-1, with a possible D match to TRBD2 (5 bases). V lost 0 bases to trimming and J lost 7 bases, with 16 bases between them. This CDR3 is 16 amino acids long. CDR1 and CDR2 (germline): LNHDA, SQIVND (reference sequence). CDR3 DNA sequence: TGTGCCAGTAGTATAGAACACGGGGATGGTAGAAATGAGCAGTTCTTC. Translating it yields CASSIEHGDGRNEQFF.

This clonotype was counted ten times or more. The chain has TRBV7-8 and TRBJ1-2; TRBD1 matches 8 bases. Germline V CDR1 and CDR2: SGHVS, FQNEAQ. The CDR3 length is 14 residues. V was clipped by 1 base and J by 9 bases; unmatched bases: 7. The CDR3 region is CASSLVPGGLRYTF. The CDR3 DNA follows: TGTGCCAGCAGCTTAGTTCCAGGGGGCCTACGCTACACCTTC.

Points on this clonotype: A read error may explain this, as a much larger clone is one base away. CDR3: CASTNCAVGYTF. The CDR3 DNA reads TGTGCCAGCACCAATTGTGCTGTTGGCTACACCTTC. The chain has TRBV6-6 and TRBJ1-2; no definite D call. V was trimmed by 7 bases and J by 7 bases, leaving 13 bases between them. Germline V CDR1 and CDR2: MNHNY, SVGAGI (reference sequence). CDR3 length equals 12 residues.

This clonotype showed up many times. The chain carries TRBV12-3 or TRBV12-4 and TRBJ2-6; D may be TRBD2 (6 bases). The CDR3 contains 19 residues. Trimming shortened V by 4 bases and J by 2 bases, and 21 bases separated the two germline ends. The DNA of the CDR3 is TGTGCCAGCAGTTGGGACTCCCCAGGGCCAAAGACTGGGGCCAACGTCCTGACTTTC. It encodes CASSWDSPGPKTGANVLTF.

Many counts were recorded for this clonotype. The chain links TRBV6-5 to TRBJ1-6; D gene unclear. V lost 0 bases, J lost 5 bases, and 11 bases lay in between. The CDR3 has 16 amino acids. CDR1 and CDR2 (germline): MNHEY, SVGAGI. The CDR3 region has the DNA TGTGCCAGCAGTTACTCCGGCGGCAGAAATAATTCACCCCTCCACTTT. This gives the protein CASSYSGGRNNSPLHF.

This clonotype was seen only a few times. The chain joins TRBV6-2 or TRBV6-3 to TRBJ2-5; weak D call: TRBD2 (5 bases). Trimming took 0 bases from V and 4 from J, leaving 18 bases between them. The CDR3 has 17 amino acids. Germline V gene sequence: CDR1 MNHEY, CDR2 SVGEGT. DNA of the CDR3: TGTGCCAGCAGTTACTCCCCAAGAAGCAGGAGGAGAGAGACCCAGTACTTC. It is translated as CASSYSPRSRRRETQYF.